This T cell receptor (beta chain) was captured by sequencing in a study of blood T cell repertoires in COVID-19. The wider study: COVID-19 samples, acute and convalescent, were from the United States, Italy and Spain.

Per the original data handling: Reference gene primer amplification gave nucleated cell count estimates. Repertoires were generated with immunoSEQ multiplex PCR, while TCRdb's copy carries only in-frame clones and drops some. D and trimming come from the DNA, and the V and J calls and clone size come from that table. The sample lists over 150,000 clones; roughly 80% were seen once. V lost 4 bases and J lost 2, with 19 bases in between. This CDR3 has 17 amino acids. Germline V lookup: CDR1 SGHDT, CDR2 YYEEEE. The V gene is TRBV5-6, the J gene TRBJ1-5; D remains ambiguous. Sequencing input: peripheral blood. The TCR was taken from a woman aged 45-65 years with acute or convalescent COVID-19. Here the CDR3 DNA reads TGTGCCAGCAGCGAGGGAGGGCCCCTGAGGCGCAATCAGCCCCAGCATTTT. Amino acid sequence: CASSEGGPLRRNQPQHF.